This T cell receptor beta chain originates from a study of T cell repertoires in cytomegalovirus infection. Background on the study: Both a matching HLA type and CMV infection were indicated by public TCR beta signatures.

One entry per CDR3 protein, called by TCRdb with MiXCR from the reads. The sample gives around 130,000 distinct CDR3 sequences, 20% to 30% of which show up once; almost 35% is in the top ten. This CDR3 comprises 16 residues. Germline V gene lookup returns CDR1 SGHTA and CDR2 FQGNSA. The V gene end was trimmed by 3 bases and the J gene end by 5 bases; junction bases not matched to a gene: 6. Many counts were recorded for this clonotype. Its antigen is undetermined. The specimen was PBMCs, sequenced either directly or after in vitro stimulation (not recorded which). The J gene is TRBJ2-5, the V gene TRBV7-2, with 13 bases lining up with TRBD2. This TCR was recovered from a human donor in good health (CMV status not recorded). Some clones in this sample may be carry-over from other donors' samples. The CDR3 nucleotides read TGTGCCAGCAGCTTCGGACTAGCGGGAGTTGGGGAGACCCAGTACTTC. This encodes CASSFGLAGVGETQYF.